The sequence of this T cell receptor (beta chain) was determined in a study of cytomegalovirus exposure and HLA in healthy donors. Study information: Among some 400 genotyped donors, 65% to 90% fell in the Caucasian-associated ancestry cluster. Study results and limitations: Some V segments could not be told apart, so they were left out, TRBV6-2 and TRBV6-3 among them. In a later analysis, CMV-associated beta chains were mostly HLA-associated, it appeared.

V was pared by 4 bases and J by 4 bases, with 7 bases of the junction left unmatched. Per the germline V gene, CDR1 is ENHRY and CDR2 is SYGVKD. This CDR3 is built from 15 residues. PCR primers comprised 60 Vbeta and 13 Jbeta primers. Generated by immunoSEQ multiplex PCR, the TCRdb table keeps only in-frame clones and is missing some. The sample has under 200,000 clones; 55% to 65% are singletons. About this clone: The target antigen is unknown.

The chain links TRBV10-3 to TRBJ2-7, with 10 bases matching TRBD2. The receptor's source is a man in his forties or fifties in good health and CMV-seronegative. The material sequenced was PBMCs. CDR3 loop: CAISGSLAGVYEQYF. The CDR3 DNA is TGTGCCATCAGTGGTTCGCTAGCGGGAGTATACGAGCAGTACTTC.